The clone carrying this T cell receptor beta chain was seen a handful of times. Its specificity is not known. The CDR3 is made up of 14 amino acids. The germline V and J ends were trimmed by 8 bases and 1 base, with 12 bases remaining between them. This entry comes from a study of identical twins. MiXCR, run by TCRdb on the 5' RACE reads, gives a single entry per CDR3 protein. The data show some 320,000 distinct CDR3 sequences, about 12% seen once. Findings and limits, study-wide: Its conclusions, products of cross-sectional statistical analysis, did not come from following the same donors. There is a chance that invariant MAIT and iNKT cells partially muddied zero-insertion analyses.

Each donor (without exception) was a healthy Caucasian. These same records also appear under a second study, on yellow fever vaccine responses in identical twins.

The specimen sequenced was CD8+ T cells sorted from blood. The TCR sequence derives from a woman aged 18 to 35 in good health. The chain carries TRBV12-3 or TRBV12-4 and TRBJ2-1, with D perhaps matching TRBD1 (6 bases). This CDR3 reads CASGQGWSYNEQFF. The CDR3 region has the DNA TGTGCCAGCGGTCAGGGGTGGTCCTACAATGAGCAGTTCTTC.